This T cell receptor (beta chain) was captured by sequencing in a study of CD8 T cells in acute hepatitis C reinfection. Findings and limits, study-wide: Bulk TCRbeta-only sequencing left public clonotype pairing undetermined.

Time point of the sample: naive CD8 control sorted from an acute-time-point sample. J lost 6 bases, V lost 5 bases, and 7 bases had no gene match. This CDR3 comprises 14 residues. Germline V gives CDR1 MNHEY, CDR2 SMNVEV (reference sequence). Sequenced by immunoSEQ multiplex PCR; TCRdb stores in-frame clones only, minus some. The repertoire holds some 40,000 clones, with roughly 89% as singletons. This clone was counted a single time. Antigen: not known. J is TRBJ2-7 and V is TRBV27, with 10 bases lining up with TRBD1. The material sequenced was naive CD8+ T cells from PBMCs. The source is a man aged 30 to 45 with chronic hepatitis C. The CDR3 is CASSSRDRGPEQYF. CDR3 sequence (DNA): TGTGCCAGCAGTAGTCGGGACAGGGGACCCGAGCAGTACTTC.